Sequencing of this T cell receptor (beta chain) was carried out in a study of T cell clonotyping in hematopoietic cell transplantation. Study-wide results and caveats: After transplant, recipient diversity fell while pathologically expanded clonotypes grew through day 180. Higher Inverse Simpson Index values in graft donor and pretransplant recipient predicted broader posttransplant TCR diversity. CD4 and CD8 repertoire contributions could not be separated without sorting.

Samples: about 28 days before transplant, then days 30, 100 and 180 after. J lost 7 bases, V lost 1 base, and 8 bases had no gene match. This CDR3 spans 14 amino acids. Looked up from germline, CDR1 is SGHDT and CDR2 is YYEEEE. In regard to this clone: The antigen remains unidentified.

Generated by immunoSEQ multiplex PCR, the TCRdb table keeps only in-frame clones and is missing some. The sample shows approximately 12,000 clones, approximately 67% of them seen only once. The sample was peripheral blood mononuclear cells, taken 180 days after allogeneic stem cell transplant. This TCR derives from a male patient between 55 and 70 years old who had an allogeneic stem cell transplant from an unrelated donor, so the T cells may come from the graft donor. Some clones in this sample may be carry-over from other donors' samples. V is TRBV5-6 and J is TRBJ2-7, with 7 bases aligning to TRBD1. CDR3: CASSLLGTDFEQYF. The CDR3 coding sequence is TGTGCCAGCAGCTTGCTCGGGACAGACTTTGAGCAGTACTTC. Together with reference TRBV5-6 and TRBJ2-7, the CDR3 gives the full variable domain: DAGVTQSPTHLIKTRGQQVTLRCSPKSGHDTVSWYQQALGQGPQFIFQYYEEEERQRGNFPDRFSGHQFPNYSSELNVNALLLGDSALYLCASSLLGTDFEQYFGPGTRLTVT.